This TCR beta chain was profiled in a study of OX40 agonist ivuxolimab in advanced cancers. Study-level information: As their treatment, patients were administered ivuxolimab, an agonistic anti-OX40 (CD134) antibody.

This clone was detected a few times. As yet, its antigen is unknown. Generated by immunoSEQ multiplex PCR, the TCRdb table keeps only in-frame clones and is missing some. The table records about 12,000 clones, around 74% of them present only once. V lost 2 bases and J 4 bases, leaving 14 bases between the germline ends. CDR3 size: 16 residues. Germline V CDR1 and CDR2: MNHEY, SMNVEV (reference sequence). Overall study findings and caveats: Nonresponders, in some cases, also had low normalized T-cell clonal expansion.

Source: CD4+ or CD8+ T cells sorted from blood, taken in a trial of the OX40 agonist ivuxolimab. This receptor was identified in an adult with an advanced solid tumor such as melanoma, head and neck, liver or kidney cancer. The rearrangement joins TRBV27 to TRBJ2-2; perhaps TRBD2 as D (6 bases). The CDR3: CASSLKVNSGTGELFF. The CDR3 coding sequence is TGTGCCAGCAGTTTAAAAGTAAATAGCGGCACCGGGGAGCTGTTTTTT.